The clone carrying this T cell receptor (beta chain) was detected a few times. Its antigen remains unidentified. This sample stems from a study of T-cell memory formation after mild COVID-19. Study observations and caveats: In pre-infection memory, a portion of responding clones appeared, which suggested that cross-reactive memory joined. The authors left the SARS-CoV-2 specificity of second-wave clones peaking on day 37 unconfirmed.

TCRdb itself ran the 5' RACE reads through MiXCR, one entry per CDR3 protein. The data hold 350,000 to 500,000 distinct CDR3 sequences, with 20% observed a single time. Material for sequencing was PBMCs or a T cell subset sorted from them (not recorded which). The receptor was derived from an adult woman who had mild COVID-19 (a few samples of this study predate the infection). Cell type and time point are not known.

For the CDR3, the DNA is TGTGCCACCAGTGATTGGCGAGCGGCGGGGACAGATACGCAGTATTTT. Translation: CATSDWRAAGTDTQYF. J is TRBJ2-3 and V is TRBV24-1; maybe TRBD2 (6 bases). Germline-derived CDR1 and CDR2 are KGHDR and SFDVKD. The CDR3 is 16 residues long. V lost 2 bases to trimming and J lost 3 bases, with 14 bases between them.